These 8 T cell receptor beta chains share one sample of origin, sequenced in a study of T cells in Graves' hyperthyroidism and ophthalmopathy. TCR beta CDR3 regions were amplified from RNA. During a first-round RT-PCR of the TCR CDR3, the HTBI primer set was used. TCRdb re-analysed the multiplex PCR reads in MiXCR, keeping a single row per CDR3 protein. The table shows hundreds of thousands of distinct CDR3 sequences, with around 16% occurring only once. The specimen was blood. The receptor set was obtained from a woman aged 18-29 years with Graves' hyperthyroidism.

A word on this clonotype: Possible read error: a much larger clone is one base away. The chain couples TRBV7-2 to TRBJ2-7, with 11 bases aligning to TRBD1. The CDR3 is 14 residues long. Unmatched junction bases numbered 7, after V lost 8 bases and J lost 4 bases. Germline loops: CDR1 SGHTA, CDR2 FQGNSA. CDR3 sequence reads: CASGHGQGAYEQYF. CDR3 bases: TGTGCCAGCGGCCACGGACAGGGGGCGTACGAGCAGTACTTC.

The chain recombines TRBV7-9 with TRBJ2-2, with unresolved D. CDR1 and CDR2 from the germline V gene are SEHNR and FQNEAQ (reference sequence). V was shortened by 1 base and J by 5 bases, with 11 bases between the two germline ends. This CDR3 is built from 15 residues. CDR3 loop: CASSLGLGMTGELFF. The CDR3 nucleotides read TGTGCCAGCAGCTTAGGATTAGGGATGACCGGGGAGCTGTTTTTT.

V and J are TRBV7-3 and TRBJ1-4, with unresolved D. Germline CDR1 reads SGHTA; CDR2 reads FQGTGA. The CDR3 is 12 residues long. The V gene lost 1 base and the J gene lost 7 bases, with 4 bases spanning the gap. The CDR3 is CASSLMGEKLFF. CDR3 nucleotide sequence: TGTGCCAGCAGCTTAATGGGTGAAAAACTGTTTTTT. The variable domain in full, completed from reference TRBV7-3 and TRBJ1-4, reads GAGVSQTPSNKVTEKGKYVELRCDPISGHTALYWYRQSLGQGPEFLIYFQGTGAADDSGLPNDRFFAVRPEGSVSTLKIQRTERGDSAVYLCASSLMGEKLFFGSGTQLSVL.

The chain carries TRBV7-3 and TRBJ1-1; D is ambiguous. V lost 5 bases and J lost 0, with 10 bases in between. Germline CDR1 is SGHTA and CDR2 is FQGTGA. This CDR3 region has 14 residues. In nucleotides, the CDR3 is TGTGCCAGCAGCCGCGGACTAATGAACACTGAAGCTTTCTTT. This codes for CASSRGLMNTEAFF.

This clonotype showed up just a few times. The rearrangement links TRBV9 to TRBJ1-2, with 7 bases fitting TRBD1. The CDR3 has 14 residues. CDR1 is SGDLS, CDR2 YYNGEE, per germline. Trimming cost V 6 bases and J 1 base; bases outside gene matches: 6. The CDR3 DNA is TGTGCCAGCACATTTCCAGGGGGTAACTATGGCTACACCTTC. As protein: CASTFPGGNYGYTF. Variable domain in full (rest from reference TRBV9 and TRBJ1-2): DSGVTQTPKHLITATGQRVTLRCSPRSGDLSVYWYQQSLDQGLQFLIQYYNGEERAKGNILERFSAQQFPDLHSELNLSSLELGDSALYFCASTFPGGNYGYTFGSGTRLTVV.

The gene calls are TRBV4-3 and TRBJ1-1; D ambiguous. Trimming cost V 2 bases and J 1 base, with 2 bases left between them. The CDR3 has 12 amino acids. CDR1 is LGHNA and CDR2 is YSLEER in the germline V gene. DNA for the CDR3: TGCGCCAGCAGCCAAAAGAACACTGAAGCTTTCTTT. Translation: CASSQKNTEAFF.

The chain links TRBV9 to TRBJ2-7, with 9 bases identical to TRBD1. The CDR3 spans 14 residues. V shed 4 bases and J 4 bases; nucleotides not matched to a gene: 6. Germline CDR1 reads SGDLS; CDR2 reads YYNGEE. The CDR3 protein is CASSTGQGLYEQYF. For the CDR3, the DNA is TGTGCCAGCAGCACGGGACAGGGTTTGTACGAGCAGTACTTC.

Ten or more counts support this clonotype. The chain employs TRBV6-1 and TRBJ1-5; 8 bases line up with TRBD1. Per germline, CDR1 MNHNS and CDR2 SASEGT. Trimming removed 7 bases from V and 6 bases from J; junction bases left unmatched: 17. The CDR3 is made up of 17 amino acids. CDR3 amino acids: CASKFGMIDRGGQPQHF. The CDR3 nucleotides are TGTGCCAGCAAGTTCGGGATGATAGACAGGGGCGGTCAGCCCCAGCATTTT.